At least ten counts were recorded for the clone carrying this T cell receptor (beta chain). Antigen unknown. On the basis of clinical symptoms, serum thyroxine and TRAb, thyroid ultrasound and orbital computed tomography, diagnoses were made. The entry originates in a study of T cells in Graves' hyperthyroidism and ophthalmopathy. General study results and limits: Before onset, by a median of approximately 6.2 months, the model predicted ophthalmopathy.

The CDR3 is 15 residues long. The V and J ends lost 2 bases and 5 bases, in that order; junction bases with no gene match: 3. CDR1 is LGHNT, CDR2 FRNRAP, per germline. From RNA transcripts, TCR beta CDR3 regions were amplified. The TCR CDR3 was amplified in a first-round RT-PCR using the HTBI primer set. MiXCR, applied by TCRdb to the multiplex PCR reads, yields one record per CDR3 protein. The data show 370,000 or so distinct CDR3 sequences, around a quarter seen once. The sequence came from a man in his fifties or sixties with Graves' hyperthyroidism. The sequencing input was blood. The rearrangement links TRBV12-5 to TRBJ2-1; 10 bases agree with TRBD2. CDR3 in amino acids: CASGLTTSGHNEQFF. CDR3 bases: TGTGCTAGTGGTTTGACGACTAGCGGGCACAATGAGCAGTTCTTC.